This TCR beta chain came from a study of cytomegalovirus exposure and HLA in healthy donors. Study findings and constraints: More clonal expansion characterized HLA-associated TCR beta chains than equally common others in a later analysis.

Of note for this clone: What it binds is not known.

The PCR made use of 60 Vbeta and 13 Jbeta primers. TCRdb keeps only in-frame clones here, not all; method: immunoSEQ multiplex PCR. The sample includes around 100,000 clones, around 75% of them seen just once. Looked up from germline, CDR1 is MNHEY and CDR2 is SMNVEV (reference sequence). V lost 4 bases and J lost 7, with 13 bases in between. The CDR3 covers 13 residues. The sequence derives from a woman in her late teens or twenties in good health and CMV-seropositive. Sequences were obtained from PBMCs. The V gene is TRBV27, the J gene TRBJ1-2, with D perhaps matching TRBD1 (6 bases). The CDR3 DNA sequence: TGTGCCAGCAGTTACGGACAGTCCGCTGGCTACACCTTC. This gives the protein CASSYGQSAGYTF.